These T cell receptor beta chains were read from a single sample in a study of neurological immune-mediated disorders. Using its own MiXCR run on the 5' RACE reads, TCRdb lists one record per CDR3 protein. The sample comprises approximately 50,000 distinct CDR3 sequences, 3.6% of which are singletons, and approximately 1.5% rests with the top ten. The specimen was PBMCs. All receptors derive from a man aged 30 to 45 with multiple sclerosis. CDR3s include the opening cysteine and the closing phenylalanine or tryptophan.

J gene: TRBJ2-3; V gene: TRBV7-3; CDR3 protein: CASSFLPVNTDTQYF
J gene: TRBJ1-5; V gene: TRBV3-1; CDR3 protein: CASGTSLINQPQHF
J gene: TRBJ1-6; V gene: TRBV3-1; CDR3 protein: CASSQGQGLYNSPLNF
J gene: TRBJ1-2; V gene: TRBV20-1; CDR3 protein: CSAKRQGGYTF
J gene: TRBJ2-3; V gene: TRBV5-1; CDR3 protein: CASSLPSTDTQYF
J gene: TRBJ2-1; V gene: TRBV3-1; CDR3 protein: CASSPGTSLPVQFF
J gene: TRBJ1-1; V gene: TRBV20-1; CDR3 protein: CSARFEGDDTEAFF
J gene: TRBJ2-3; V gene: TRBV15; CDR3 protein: CATSRGTNRRSGADTQYF
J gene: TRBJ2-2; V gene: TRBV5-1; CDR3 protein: CASSPGRPTNTGELFF
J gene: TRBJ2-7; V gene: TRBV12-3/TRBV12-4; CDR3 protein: CASRKGGRYEQYF
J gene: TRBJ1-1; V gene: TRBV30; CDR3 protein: CAWSQGWDTEAFF
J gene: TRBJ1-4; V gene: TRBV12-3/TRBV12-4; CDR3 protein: CASSSPASGPPSEKLFF
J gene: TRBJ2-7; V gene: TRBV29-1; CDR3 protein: CSVGEGSYEQYF
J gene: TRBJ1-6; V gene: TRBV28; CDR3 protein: CASSPWTDNSPLHF
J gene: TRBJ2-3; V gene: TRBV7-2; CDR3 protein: CASTFLGASTDTQYF
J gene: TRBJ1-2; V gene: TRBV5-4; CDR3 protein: CASSIGQVYGYTF
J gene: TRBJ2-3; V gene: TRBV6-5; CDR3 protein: CASSTGTATDTQYF
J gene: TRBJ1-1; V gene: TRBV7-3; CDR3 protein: CASTQSAGQLPFF
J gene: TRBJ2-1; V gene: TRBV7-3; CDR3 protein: CASSLMGLSSSYNEQFF
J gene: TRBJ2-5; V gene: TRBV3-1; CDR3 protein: CASSQDLRTDQEAQYF
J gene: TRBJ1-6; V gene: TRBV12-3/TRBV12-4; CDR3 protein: CASSWARANSPLHF
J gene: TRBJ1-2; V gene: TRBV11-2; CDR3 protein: CASSGKMGQINYGYTF
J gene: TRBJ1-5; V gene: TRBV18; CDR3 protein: CASSPRAGGLSNQPQNF
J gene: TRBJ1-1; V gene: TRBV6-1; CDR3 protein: CASSASTVRATEAFF
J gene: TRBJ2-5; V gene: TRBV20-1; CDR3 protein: CSASGETQYF
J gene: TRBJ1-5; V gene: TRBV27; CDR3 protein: CASSRIGGLGNQPQHF
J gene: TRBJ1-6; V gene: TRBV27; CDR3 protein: CASSFSDSRPLHF
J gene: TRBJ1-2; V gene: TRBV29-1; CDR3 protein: CSVERTGTGYTF
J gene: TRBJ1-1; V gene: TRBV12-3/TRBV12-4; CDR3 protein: CASSLMNTEAFF
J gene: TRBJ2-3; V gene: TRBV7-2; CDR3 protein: CASSPVGSTDTQYF
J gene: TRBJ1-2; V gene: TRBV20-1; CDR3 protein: CSAQGRQVGRGYTF
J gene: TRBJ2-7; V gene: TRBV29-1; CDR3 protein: CSVELAGGQYEQYF
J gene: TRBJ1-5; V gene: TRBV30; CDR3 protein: CAWSALGGNQPQHF
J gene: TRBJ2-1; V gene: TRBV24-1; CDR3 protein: CATSDGPYSNEQFF
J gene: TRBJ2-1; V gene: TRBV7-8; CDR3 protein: CASSSALAGGRSDEQFF
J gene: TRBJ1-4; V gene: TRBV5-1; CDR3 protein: CASSLDRDRRQKLFF
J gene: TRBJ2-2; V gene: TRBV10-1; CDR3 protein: CASSHRNTGELFF
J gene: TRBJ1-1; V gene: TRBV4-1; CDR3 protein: CASSQGKERGNEAFF
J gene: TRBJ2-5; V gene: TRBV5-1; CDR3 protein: CASTLPAETQYF
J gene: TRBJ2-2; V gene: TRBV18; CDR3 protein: CASSPFEAGNTGELFF